The rows below give T cell receptor beta chains drawn from one sample of a study of CD8 T cells in ankylosing spondylitis. MiXCR, applied by TCRdb to the 5' RACE reads, yields one record per CDR3 protein. The data show fewer than 250,000 distinct CDR3 sequences, roughly a tenth seen once. The sample consisted of blood, either unsorted or a sorted T cell fraction (not recorded which). These receptors all come from a male donor with ankylosing spondylitis or in good health (not recorded which). The CDR3 runs from the conserved cysteine through the conserved F or W. The D gene is left open where the match is weak. The size of a clone is reported for some rows only, either as once, few or many, or as a class for expanded clones.

length	size	D	J	V	DNA	CDR3
17	many	TRBD1	TRBJ2-5	TRBV29-1	TGCAGCGTTGTTCTTCCCTCCGGGACAGGGGGCTCAGAGACCCAGTACTTC	CSVVLPSGTGGSETQYF
14	many	.	TRBJ1-1	TRBV5-1	TGCGCCAGCAGCTTGGATCCTACTGGGACTGAAGCTTTCTTT	CASSLDPTGTEAFF
15	many	.	TRBJ1-1	TRBV5-1	TGCGCCAGCAGCTTGGGTGAGGGGTTGAGGACTGAAGCTTTCTTT	CASSLGEGLRTEAFF
14	.	TRBD1	TRBJ2-7	TRBV6-1	TGTGCCAACAAACGGACAGGGGTTTCCTACGAGAAGTACTTC	CANKRTGVSYEKYF
15	many	.	TRBJ2-5	TRBV20-1	TGCAGTGCTAGAGGGGTTTGGCCAGCACAAGAGACCCAGTACTTC	CSARGVWPAQETQYF
16	many	TRBD2	TRBJ2-1	TRBV4-2	TGTGCCAGCAGCCAAGAGGCTAGCGGGAGATACAATGAGCAGTTCTTC	CASSQEASGRYNEQFF
16	.	.	TRBJ2-1	TRBV20-1	TGCAGTGCTAGAGATATCGAGGGTTTCACCTACAATGAGCAGTTCTTC	CSARDIEGFTYNEQFF
17	many	TRBD1	TRBJ1-3	TRBV24-1	TGTGCCACCAGTGAACCCCGACAGGGCCCGCCCTGGGCCACCATATATTTT	CATSEPRQGPPWATIYF
15	many	.	TRBJ2-2	TRBV5-6	TGTGCCAGCAGCTTAGGTCCTCAAGGTCGCGGGGAGCTGTTTTTT	CASSLGPQGRGELFF
15	many	.	TRBJ2-2	TRBV5-1	TGCGCCAGCAGCTTCGAAGGGGCAGACACCGGGGAGCTGTTTTTT	CASSFEGADTGELFF
16	many	TRBD2	TRBJ2-1	TRBV6-5	TGTGCCAGCAGTTACTCGTGGGGGGGAGACTACAATGAGCAGTTCTTC	CASSYSWGGDYNEQFF
14	many	TRBD1	TRBJ2-5	TRBV10-3	TGTGCCATCAGGCAGGGGGCGACTGGGGAGACCCAGTACTTC	CAIRQGATGETQYF
15	many	.	TRBJ2-3	TRBV10-1	TGCGCCAGCAGTGAGTCTCGTGCGACTAGTAGTACGCAGTATTTT	CASSESRATSSTQYF
14	many	.	TRBJ2-3	TRBV24-1	TGTGCCACCAGTGACAGAGGGAGCACAGATACGCAGTATTTT	CATSDRGSTDTQYF
15	many	.	TRBJ2-1	TRBV9	TGTGCCAGCAGCGCCTGGGAGCGGTCGGAGAATGAGCAGTTCTTC	CASSAWERSENEQFF
16	many	.	TRBJ1-6	TRBV5-6	TGTGCCAGCACCGGACTGGGAGGCCCTCGAGATTCACCCCTCCACTTT	CASTGLGGPRDSPLHF
14	.	.	TRBJ2-7	TRBV4-1	TGCGCCAGCAGCCAACGGGAGAATACCTACGAGCAGTACTTC	CASSQRENTYEQYF
13	many	TRBD1	TRBJ1-1	TRBV5-1	TGCGCCAGCAGCTTGGACGGACAGGGTCGGGCTTTCTTT	CASSLDGQGRAFF
14	many	.	TRBJ2-5	TRBV6-1	TGTGCCAGCAGTCGTCAGGGACCCGGGGAGACCCAGTACTTC	CASSRQGPGETQYF
12	many	.	TRBJ1-4	TRBV2	TGTGCCAGCAGTGAATCGACTGCAAAACTGTTTTTT	CASSESTAKLFF
12	.	.	TRBJ2-7	TRBV7-2	TGTGCCAGCAGTCTGGAGTTGGGGGAGCAGTACTTC	CASSLELGEQYF
13	.	.	TRBJ2-7	TRBV5-6	TGTGCCAGCAGCTTTAATGCCCTACGAAGGCAGTACTTC	CASSFNALRRQYF
13	few	.	TRBJ1-4	TRBV7-9	TGTGCCAGCAGCTTATGGCAAAATGAAAAACTGTTTTTT	CASSLWQNEKLFF
13	many	.	TRBJ2-5	TRBV5-6	TGTGCCAGCGGGACGAAGTACCAAGAGACCCAGTACTTC	CASGTKYQETQYF
12	few	.	TRBJ2-7	TRBV6-4	TGTGCCAGCAGGACGGGGGATGACGAGCAGTACTTC	CASRTGDDEQYF
17	many	.	TRBJ2-7	TRBV12-5	TGTGCTAGTGGTTTGGCCCCTCGGTCGGCGGATTCCTACGAGCAGTACTTC	CASGLAPRSADSYEQYF
14	.	TRBD1	TRBJ2-4	TRBV5-1	TGCGCCAGCAGCACGGACAGGGGGCCGTACATTCAGTACTTC	CASSTDRGPYIQYF
14	many	.	TRBJ2-7	TRBV15	TGTGCCACCAGTATACTAGCCAGCTCCTACGAGCAGTACTTC	CATSILASSYEQYF
16	.	TRBD2	TRBJ2-7	TRBV4-2	TGTGCCAGCAGCCGTGGACTAGCGAGCACCTCCTACGAGCAGTACTTC	CASSRGLASTSYEQYF
15	few	TRBD1	TRBJ2-7	TRBV7-9	TGTGCCAGCAGCTTAGTCTTACAGGGGGCGCAGGAGCAGTACTTC	CASSLVLQGAQEQYF
18	.	TRBD1	TRBJ2-6	TRBV27	TGTGCCAGCAAGGCTGGACAGGGGGCAATCTCTGGGGCCAACGTCCTGACTTTC	CASKAGQGAISGANVLTF
16	few	TRBD2	TRBJ2-3	TRBV9	TGTGCCAGCAGCGTCCGGACTAGCGGGAGTACAGATACGCAGTATTTT	CASSVRTSGSTDTQYF
14	few	TRBD1	TRBJ1-2	TRBV7-8	TGTGCCAGCAGCTCGCGGACAGGCGATAATGGCTACACCTTC	CASSSRTGDNGYTF
11	many	.	TRBJ1-3	TRBV6-6	TGTGCCACCTACTCTGGAAACACCATATATTTT	CATYSGNTIYF
12	many	.	TRBJ2-5	TRBV12-3/TRBV12-4	TGTGCCAGCAGTCCCCCGCGAGGGACCCAGTACTTC	CASSPPRGTQYF
17	many	TRBD1	TRBJ1-4	TRBV29-1	TGCAGCGTTGAAGATCCAGGCAGGGGGGGAGCTAATGAAAAACTGTTTTTT	CSVEDPGRGGANEKLFF
16	many	.	TRBJ2-3	TRBV4-1	TGCGCCAGCAGCCAAGCAGGTCAGGGGAGAACAGATACGCAGTATTTT	CASSQAGQGRTDTQYF
14	many	TRBD1	TRBJ2-1	TRBV20-1	TGCAGTGCTCTCCGGGACAGGGGGACCAATGAGCAGTTCTTC	CSALRDRGTNEQFF
18	few	TRBD2	TRBJ2-1	TRBV11-2	TGTGCCAGCAGCTTAGATCCATCGCCAATAGCGGGCTACGGTGAGCAGTTCTTC	CASSLDPSPIAGYGEQFF
17	.	TRBD2	TRBJ2-1	TRBV24-1	TGTGCCACCAGTGATTTGCTGGGGGAGGGCAACAACAATGAGCAGTTCTTC	CATSDLLGEGNNNEQFF
12	once	.	TRBJ2-3	TRBV12-5	TGTGCTAGTGGTCCCAGGGTGGATACGCAGTATTTT	CASGPRVDTQYF
16	many	.	TRBJ2-5	TRBV3-1	TGTGCCAGCAGCCAAGAGAGGGTAGCGGCGCAAGAGACCCAGTACTTC	CASSQERVAAQETQYF
12	many	.	TRBJ2-5	TRBV10-3	TGTGCCATCAGTCGGGGGAAAGAGACCCAGTACTTC	CAISRGKETQYF
11	.	.	TRBJ1-2	TRBV12-3/TRBV12-4	TGTGCCAGCAGTTTCGGGGGGGCGCACACCTTC	CASSFGGAHTF
15	.	.	TRBJ2-1	TRBV5-1	TGCGCCAGCAGCTTTGATGGACTGCCCTACAATGAGCAGTTCTTC	CASSFDGLPYNEQFF
12	.	TRBD1	TRBJ2-7	TRBV5-1	TGCGCCAGCAGCAAACAGGGGTACGAGCAGTACTTC	CASSKQGYEQYF
16	many	.	TRBJ2-5	TRBV20-1	TGCAGTGCTAGTGACGCGCGGCATCCCCTTCAAGAGACCCAGTACTTC	CSASDARHPLQETQYF
16	few	.	TRBJ1-2	TRBV5-1	TGCGCCAGCAGCCCCGGGACCGGGTGGGGTAGCTATGGCTACACCTTC	CASSPGTGWGSYGYTF
18	many	TRBD2	TRBJ2-6	TRBV6-1	TGTGCCAGCAGTCCACGACTAGCGGGAGACGCAGGGGCCAACGTCCTGACTTTC	CASSPRLAGDAGANVLTF
14	many	TRBD2	TRBJ2-1	TRBV11-2	TGTGCCAGCAGCTGGCAGGCGGGAGCGAATGAGCAGTTCTTC	CASSWQAGANEQFF
15	many	.	TRBJ2-7	TRBV3-1	TGTGCCAGCAGCCAAATGACAACCTTGGACTACGAGCAGTACTTC	CASSQMTTLDYEQYF
17	many	TRBD2	TRBJ2-5	TRBV20-1	TGCAGTGCCACTCCCGGGACTAGCGGGGGAATGACAGAGACCCAGTACTTC	CSATPGTSGGMTETQYF
14	many	TRBD1	TRBJ1-4	TRBV6-1	TGTGCCAGCAGTGAAGGAGGACAGGCCGCGAAACTGTTTTTT	CASSEGGQAAKLFF
17	many	.	TRBJ2-1	TRBV5-1	TGCGCCAGCAGTGACCCCAGGGCCCCTGGCTCCTACAATGAGCAGTTCTTC	CASSDPRAPGSYNEQFF
13	many	.	TRBJ2-7	TRBV20-1	TGCAGTGCTAGAGATTGGTCAGTAGGGGAGCAGTACTTC	CSARDWSVGEQYF